Here is one T cell receptor beta chain with its context. The TCRbeta library was prepared with unique molecular identifiers. TCRdb re-analysed the PCR reads in MiXCR, keeping a single row per CDR3 protein. The table has approximately 520,000 distinct CDR3 sequences, 32% seen once. Trimming left V 2 bases short and J 6 bases short, with 14 bases between. The CDR3 spans 14 residues. Germline values: CDR1 MNHEY, CDR2 SVGAGI. The data belong to a study of T-cell reconstitution after alpha-beta-depleted transplantation in children. The chain combines TRBV6-5 with TRBJ2-7; no reliable D call. The clonotype comes from a human donor who donated a stem cell graft to a child with aplastic anemia. This specimen was PBMCs from the stem cell graft donor, taken from the stem cell graft. CDR3 nucleotides: TGTGCCAGCAGTTACGGTATAGGTGGTCTCGAGCAGTACTTC. This translates into CASSYGIGGLEQYF.